This T cell receptor (beta chain) was sequenced during a study of human T cells and chemical hapten exposure. A single record per CDR3 protein comes from TCRdb applying MiXCR to the RACE reads. The sample includes 35,000 to 50,000 distinct CDR3 sequences, 8% to 11% seen only once; the top ten take about 5.9%. Noted time point: pre-sensitization, week 0. Indicated treatment: therapeutic diphenylcyclopropenone sensitization with weekly scalp DPC. The sample holds a few counts of this clonotype. Sequencing was performed on whole blood, taken in connection with sensitization to the hapten diphenylcyclopropenone (DPC). The receptor was derived from a man aged 30 to 39 with alopecia areata. Some clones in this sample may be carry-over from other donors' samples.

The CDR3 region has the DNA TGTGCCAGCAGCCAAGATTGGCCAGGGGACACCGGGGAGCTGTTTTTT. This gives the protein CASSQDWPGDTGELFF. This sequence joins TRBV3-1 and TRBJ2-2; possible D gene TRBD1, 6 bases. V lost 0 bases and J lost 3, with 11 bases in between. The CDR3 loop spans 16 amino acids. Germline assignment: CDR1 LGHDT and CDR2 YNNKEL (reference sequence).